The clone carrying this TCR beta chain was counted only a few times. These data belong to a study of T cell clones after liver transplantation. Background on the study: Patients counted as tolerant after at least one year off all immunosuppression, enzymes not exceeding twice normal.

Clones were sequenced by immunoSEQ multiplex PCR, and TCRdb holds only the in-frame ones, with some missing. In the table there are nearly 45,000 clones, about 86% of which are singletons. CDR3 length: 15 residues. The germline gives CDR1 SGDLS, CDR2 YYNGEE. Trimming shortened V by 4 bases and J by 2 bases, and 16 bases separated the two germline ends. The specimen was CD4+ T cells from blood, collected 24 months after liver transplant. The sequence came from a human patient who received a liver transplant. Some T cells may have come from the graft donor. The V call is TRBV9, the J call TRBJ2-7; possibly TRBD1 or TRBD2 for D (5 bases each). The CDR3 region is CASSKKWDGAYEQYF. For the CDR3, the DNA is TGTGCCAGCAGCAAAAAATGGGACGGAGCCTACGAGCAGTACTTC.